One and the same sample provided the 18 T cell receptor beta chains below, sequenced in a study of cytomegalovirus exposure and HLA in healthy donors (TCRdb year 2017). Libraries were made using the immunoSEQ multiplex PCR assay. The multiplex PCR relied on a mix of 60 forward primers for TCR Vbeta segments and 13 reverse primers for TCR Jbeta segments. Drawn from immuneACCESS, this table holds only the in-frame rearrangements with V and J called that TCRdb kept. Clones are partly lost; checked studies trace under half to an unresolved V gene and leave the rest unexplained. This sample comprises 150,000 to 200,000 clones, 75% to 80% of them detected only once. About 3% of the sample goes to the ten largest clones. Sequencing used PBMCs. The receptors were gathered from a female donor in good health and CMV-seronegative.

CDR3 sequence: CASGLGRDGYTF. DNA for the CDR3: TGTGCTAGTGGTTTGGGGAGAGACGGCTACACCTTC. The genes are TRBV12-5 and TRBJ1-2, with unresolved D. Germline CDR1 and CDR2: LGHNT and FRNRAP. The germline V and J ends were trimmed by 1 base and 8 bases, with 8 bases remaining between them. This CDR3 region has 12 residues.

This rearrangement joins TRBV28 to TRBJ2-5; 9 bases match TRBD1. The DNA end favors TRBJ2-7, so the J call may be wrong. Germline-derived CDR1 and CDR2 are MDHEN and SYDVKM. This CDR3 is 15 amino acids long. The CDR3 loop is CASRRPGTGTYEQYF. CDR3 nucleotide sequence: TGTGCCAGCAGACGTCCCGGGACAGGGACTTACGAGCAGTACTTC.

This chain links TRBV28 with TRBJ2-7; 11 bases agree with TRBD2. The CDR3 length is 16 residues. V gave up 6 bases and J gave up 0 bases; unmatched junction bases: 7. Germline V gene data show CDR1 as MDHEN and CDR2 as SYDVKM. The CDR3 reads CASRSPSGGFSYEQYF. CDR3 coding DNA: TGTGCCAGCAGGTCCCCTAGCGGGGGGTTCTCCTACGAGCAGTACTTC.

A single count supports this clone. The CDR3 nucleotides read TGTGCCAGCAGTGTGGGACTAGCGGCGGATGAGCAGTTCTTC. Its translation: CASSVGLAADEQFF. V usage is TRBV6-1 and J usage is TRBJ2-1, with 11 bases aligning to TRBD2. Germline V gene lookup returns CDR1 MNHNS and CDR2 SASEGT. With 4 bases clipped from V and 8 bases from J, the junction kept 4 bases outside the gene matches. This CDR3 is built from 14 residues.

CDR3 loop: CASSPGGGSWEYEQYF. The DNA for the CDR3 is TGCGCCAGCAGCCCGGGAGGGGGAAGTTGGGAATACGAGCAGTACTTC. The chain joins TRBV5-1 to TRBJ2-7; TRBD2 matches 8 bases. The germline V gene encodes CDR1 SGHRS and CDR2 YFSETQ. The CDR3 is made up of 16 amino acids. Losses at the gene ends were 4 bases for V and 4 bases for J; bases not matched to a gene: 13.

The chain combines TRBV27 with TRBJ2-1; 11 positions agree with TRBD2. The V gene end was trimmed by 1 base and the J gene end by 0 bases; junction bases not matched to a gene: 8. Per germline, CDR1 MNHEY and CDR2 SMNVEV (reference sequence). The CDR3 spans 19 residues. CDR3 bases: TGTGCCAGCAGTTTATATGGACTAGCGGGCCAAAACTCCTACAATGAGCAGTTCTTC. Its translation: CASSLYGLAGQNSYNEQFF.

The rearrangement joins TRBV4-3 to TRBJ2-7; 9 bases match TRBD2. Germline CDR1 reads LGHNA; CDR2 reads YSLEER. V shed 5 bases and J 3 bases; nucleotides not matched to a gene: 8. The CDR3 has 15 residues. CDR3 residues: CASSNLGGRGYEQYF. CDR3 in DNA: TGCGCCAGCAGCAACCTTGGCGGGAGGGGCTACGAGCAGTACTTC.

This chain connects TRBV29-1 to TRBJ2-3; 8 bases line up with TRBD2. Germline loops: CDR1 SQVTM, CDR2 ANQGSEA. The V gene end was trimmed by 6 bases and the J gene end by 2 bases; junction bases not matched to a gene: 13. The CDR3 is 16 residues long. The CDR3 nucleotides read TGCAGCGTGAAAACATTTCTAGCGGGTAACACAGATACGCAGTATTTT. This gives the protein CSVKTFLAGNTDTQYF.

CDR3 sequence reads: CASSVRDGYEQYF. The CDR3 region has the DNA TGTGCCAGCAGCGTGCGGGACGGTTACGAGCAGTACTTC. The chain is built from TRBV9 and TRBJ2-7; perhaps TRBD2 as D (6 bases). V was shortened by 2 bases and J by 4 bases, with 10 bases between the two germline ends. This CDR3 is 13 amino acids long. The germline V gene encodes CDR1 SGDLS and CDR2 YYNGEE.

The V call is TRBV5-1, the J call TRBJ2-3, with TRBD2 matching over 8 bases. The CDR3 totals 15 residues. The germline CDR1 and CDR2 sequences are SGHRS and YFSETQ. The V and J ends lost 0 bases and 14 bases, in that order; junction bases with no gene match: 14. The CDR3 DNA reads as TGCGCCAGCAGCTTGGATGGTAGCGGGACCTCGGACCTGTATTTT. This sequence encodes CASSLDGSGTSDLYF. Based on the CDR3 plus reference TRBV5-1 and TRBJ2-3, the full variable domain is KAGVTQTPRYLIKTRGQQVTLSCSPISGHRSVSWYQQTPGQGLQFLFEYFSETQRNKGNFPGRFSGRQFSNSRSEMNVSTLELGDSALYLCASSLDGSGTSDLYFGPGTRLTVL.

The chain is built from TRBV5-1 and TRBJ2-7; D is unresolved. CDR3 length equals 12 residues. Trimming pared 0 bases from V and 3 bases from J, leaving 4 bases between. Looked up from germline, CDR1 is SGHRS and CDR2 is YFSETQ. The chain's CDR3 is CASSLDLYEQYF. The CDR3 DNA reads TGCGCCAGCAGCTTGGATCTCTACGAGCAGTACTTC.

The chain is built from TRBV19 and TRBJ2-7, with 7 bases aligning to TRBD1. CDR3 length equals 13 residues. Germline-derived CDR1 and CDR2 are LNHDA and SQIVND (reference sequence). Trimming removed 5 bases from V and 2 bases from J; junction bases left unmatched: 3. The CDR3: CASSPGQAYEQYF. Here the CDR3 DNA reads TGTGCCAGTAGTCCTGGACAGGCCTACGAGCAGTACTTC.

This chain uses TRBV10-2 with TRBJ1-4, with 8 bases aligning to TRBD1. Looked up from germline, CDR1 is WSHSY and CDR2 is SAAADI. The CDR3 is 15 amino acids. V shed 4 bases, J shed 8 bases, and the junction held 9 bases outside the gene matches. The CDR3 protein is CASSGVGQGYEKLFF. The CDR3 nucleotides read TGCGCCAGCAGTGGAGTTGGACAGGGATACGAAAAACTGTTTTTT.

The J gene is TRBJ2-5, the V gene TRBV11-3; TRBD2 matches at 9 bases. CDR1 SGHNT and CDR2 YENEEA come from the germline V gene. This CDR3 spans 16 amino acids. V was clipped by 0 bases and J by 3 bases; unmatched bases: 5. Here the CDR3 reads CASSLDGSGGKETQYF. The CDR3 bases are TGTGCCAGCAGCTTAGATGGCAGCGGGGGGAAAGAGACCCAGTACTTC.

The chain is built from TRBV11-3 and TRBJ2-2; unclear D gene. V was shortened by 1 base and J by 0 bases, with 3 bases between the two germline ends. The CDR3 extends over 14 amino acids. The V gene's germline CDR1 is SGHNT and CDR2 YENEEA. CDR3 nucleotides: TGTGCCAGCAGCTTAGGGCCGAACACCGGGGAGCTGTTTTTT. It yields the protein CASSLGPNTGELFF.

This clone was counted a single time. The rearrangement uses TRBV9 and TRBJ2-7; TRBD1 matches at 10 bases. This CDR3 spans 16 amino acids. CDR1 and CDR2 (germline): SGDLS, YYNGEE. The V segment lost 4 bases and the J segment 5 bases; nucleotides outside the gene matches: 12. In DNA form, the CDR3 reads TGTGCCAGCAGCCCTACCTCGGGACAGGGGACCGACGAGCAGTACTTC. The encoded protein is CASSPTSGQGTDEQYF.

The chain has TRBV30 and TRBJ2-7; 8 nucleotides agree with TRBD1. Germline V gene lookup returns CDR1 GTSNPN and CDR2 SVGIG (reference sequence). The CDR3 totals 15 residues. V dropped 5 bases and J dropped 2; count of bases not matched to a gene: 11. The CDR3 DNA sequence: TGTGCCTGGGAAAGACCGGGACAGGATGCCTACGAGCAGTACTTC. Amino acid sequence: CAWERPGQDAYEQYF.

This clone is a singleton in its sample. The rearrangement joins TRBV6-1 to TRBJ2-7; 8 positions agree with TRBD1. The CDR3 consists of 14 residues. Germline V gene data show CDR1 as MNHNS and CDR2 as SASEGT. J lost 3 bases, V lost 6 bases, and 7 bases had no gene match. The CDR3, as DNA: TGTGCCAGCAGCCTGGACAGGGACTTCTACGAGCAGTACTTC. The encoded protein is CASSLDRDFYEQYF.